What follows are 9 T cell receptor beta chains derived from one specimen sequenced in a study of Ad26.COV2.S vaccination and SARS-CoV-2 variants. The method was immunoSEQ multiplex PCR; TCRdb's version includes in-frame clones alone and lacks a portion of them. The sample has about 350,000 clones; around 88% are singletons. Treatment described: about 20 received Ad26.COV2.S at low or high dose, single or two shots; 5 received placebo; per-sample allocation not given. Sampling was done on day 63 after the first vaccine or placebo injection. The specimen comprised peripheral blood, sampled in a trial of Ad26.COV2.S vaccine versus placebo. The receptors derive from a person aged 18-60 years who received the Ad26.COV2.S COVID-19 vaccine or a placebo.

This chain joins TRBV2 and TRBJ1-5; 9 bases match TRBD1. The CDR3 is made up of 15 amino acids. The trim removed 6 bases at V and 6 bases at J, leaving 9 bases unmatched. The germline V gene has CDR1 SNHLY and CDR2 FYNNEI. The CDR3 loop is CASRDTGGGGQPQHF. Written as DNA, the CDR3 is TGTGCCAGCAGAGACACAGGGGGCGGTGGTCAGCCCCAGCATTTT.

This chain uses TRBV5-1 with TRBJ1-3; TRBD1 matches at 7 bases. The CDR3 loop spans 15 amino acids. V was clipped by 0 bases and J by 2 bases; unmatched bases: 2. Germline V gene sequence: CDR1 SGHRS, CDR2 YFSETQ. CDR3 sequence (DNA): TGCGCCAGCAGCTTGGAGACAGGGACTGGAAACACCATATATTTT. Translation: CASSLETGTGNTIYF.

V and J are TRBV24-1 and TRBJ2-3; D may match TRBD1 or TRBD2 (5 bases each). Per germline, CDR1 KGHDR and CDR2 SFDVKD. This CDR3 has 18 residues. Trimming removed 0 bases at V and 1 base at J, with 16 bases between. DNA of the CDR3: TGTGCCACCAGTGATTTGCAAACGGGGCAGGTCCGCACAGATACGCAGTATTTT. Translating it yields CATSDLQTGQVRTDTQYF.

This clone has just a few counts. The rearrangement joins TRBV19 to TRBJ1-1, with a weak D call TRBD1 (5 bases). The CDR3 length is 15 residues. From germline, CDR1 is LNHDA and CDR2 SQIVND (reference sequence). With 1 base removed from V and 4 bases from J, the gap between germline ends came to 13 bases. For the CDR3, the DNA is TGTGCCAGTAGTATAGGGACCGCGGGACGCACTGAAGCTTTCTTT. Its protein is CASSIGTAGRTEAFF.

This clone was found a few times. V and J are TRBV6-5 and TRBJ1-1; D is perhaps TRBD1 (5 bases). CDR3 size: 15 residues. Germline V gene sequence: CDR1 MNHEY, CDR2 SVGAGI. Trimming cost V 2 bases and J 1 base, with 11 bases left between them. CDR3 nucleotide sequence: TGTGCCAGCAGTTACGCTGGGACGGGGAACACTGAAGCTTTCTTT. Encoded protein: CASSYAGTGNTEAFF.

V usage is TRBV5-4 and J usage is TRBJ2-5; 13 nucleotides agree with TRBD2. The CDR3 length is 14 residues. Per the germline V gene, CDR1 is SGHNT and CDR2 is YYREEE (reference sequence). J was trimmed by 5 bases and V by 4 bases; bases with no gene match: 2. This chain's CDR3 is CASSLLAGGETQYF. CDR3 in DNA: TGTGCCAGCAGCCTACTAGCGGGAGGGGAGACCCAGTACTTC.

The V call is TRBV6-5, the J call TRBJ2-7; the match to TRBD1 covers 10 bases. CDR3 length: 15 residues. Germline V lookup: CDR1 MNHEY, CDR2 SVGAGI. The V segment lost 6 bases and the J segment 1 base; nucleotides outside the gene matches: 6. The CDR3 DNA follows: TGTGCCAGCAGGTACGGACAGGGGGGTTCCTACGAGCAGTACTTC. Protein product: CASRYGQGGSYEQYF.

V is TRBV4-3 and J is TRBJ2-5; D unclear. Germline values: CDR1 LGHNA, CDR2 YSLEER. This CDR3 has 15 residues. The V and J ends lost 0 bases and 1 base respectively, with 9 bases between them. The CDR3 DNA sequence: TGCGCCAGCAGCCAAGAAATCCGGATCCAAGAGACCCAGTACTTC. As protein: CASSQEIRIQETQYF.

This clone showed up just a few times. The chain recombines TRBV12-3 or TRBV12-4 with TRBJ2-7; 7 bases align to TRBD2. CDR3 length: 11 residues. J lost 3 bases, V lost 8 bases, and 1 base had no gene match. The CDR3 nucleotides read TGTGCCAGCCCGGGGGGCTACGAGCAGTACTTC. Its protein product is CASPGGYEQYF.